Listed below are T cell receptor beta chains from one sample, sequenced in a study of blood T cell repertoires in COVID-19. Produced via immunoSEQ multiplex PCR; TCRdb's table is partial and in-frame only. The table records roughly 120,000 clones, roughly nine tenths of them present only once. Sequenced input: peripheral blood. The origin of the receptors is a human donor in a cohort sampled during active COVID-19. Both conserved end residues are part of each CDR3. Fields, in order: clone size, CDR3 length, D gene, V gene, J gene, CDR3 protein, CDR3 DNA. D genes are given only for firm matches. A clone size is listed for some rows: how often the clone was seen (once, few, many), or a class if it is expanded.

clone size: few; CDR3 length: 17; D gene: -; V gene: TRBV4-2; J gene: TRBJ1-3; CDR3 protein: CASSQLPGDISGNTIYF; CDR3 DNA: TGTGCCAGCAGCCAGCTCCCAGGCGATATCTCTGGAAACACCATATATTTT
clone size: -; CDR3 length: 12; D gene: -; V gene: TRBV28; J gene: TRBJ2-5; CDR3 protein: CASRTGSATQYF; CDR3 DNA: TGTGCCAGCAGGACAGGCTCGGCGACCCAGTACTTC
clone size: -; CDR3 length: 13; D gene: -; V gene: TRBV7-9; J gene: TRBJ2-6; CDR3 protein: CASRTSGANVLTF; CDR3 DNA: TGTGCCAGCAGAACTTCTGGGGCCAACGTCCTGACTTTC
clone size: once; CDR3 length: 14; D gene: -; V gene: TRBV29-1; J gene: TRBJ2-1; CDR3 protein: CSVVPGGSYNEQFF; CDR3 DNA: TGCAGCGTTGTCCCCGGGGGCTCCTACAATGAGCAGTTCTTC
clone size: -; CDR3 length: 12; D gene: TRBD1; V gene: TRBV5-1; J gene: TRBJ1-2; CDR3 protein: CASSRDSDGYTF; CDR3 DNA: TGCGCCAGCAGCCGGGACAGTGATGGCTACACCTTC
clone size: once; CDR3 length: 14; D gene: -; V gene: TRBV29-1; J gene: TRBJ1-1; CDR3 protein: CSVVRQLMNTEAFF; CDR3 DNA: TGCAGCGTTGTCCGACAGCTTATGAACACTGAAGCTTTCTTT
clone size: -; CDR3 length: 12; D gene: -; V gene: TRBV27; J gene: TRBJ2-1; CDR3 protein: CASSGGYNEQFF; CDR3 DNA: TGTGCCAGCAGTGGGGGGTACAATGAGCAGTTCTTC
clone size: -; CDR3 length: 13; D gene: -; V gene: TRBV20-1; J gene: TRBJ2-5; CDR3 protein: CSASGAVQETQYF; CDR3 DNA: TGCAGTGCTAGTGGGGCAGTTCAAGAGACCCAGTACTTC
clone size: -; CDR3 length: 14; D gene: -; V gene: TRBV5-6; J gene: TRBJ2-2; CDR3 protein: CASSRTGNTGELFF; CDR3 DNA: TGTGCCAGCAGCAGAACAGGGAACACCGGGGAGCTGTTTTTT
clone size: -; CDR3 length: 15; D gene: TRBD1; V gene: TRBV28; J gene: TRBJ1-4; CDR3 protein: CASTSRRTGGEKLFF; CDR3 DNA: TGTGCCAGCACCTCCAGGCGGACAGGGGGTGAAAAACTGTTTTTT
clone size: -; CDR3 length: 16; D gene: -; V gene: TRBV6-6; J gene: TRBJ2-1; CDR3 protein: CASSVPRVKSYNEQFF; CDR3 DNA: TGTGCCAGCAGCGTACCCCGGGTAAAGTCCTACAATGAGCAGTTCTTC
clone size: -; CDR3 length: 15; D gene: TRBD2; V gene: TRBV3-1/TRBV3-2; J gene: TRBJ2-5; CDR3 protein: CASSQATSGGGTQYF; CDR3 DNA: TGTGCCAGCAGCCAAGCTACTAGCGGGGGTGGGACCCAGTACTTC
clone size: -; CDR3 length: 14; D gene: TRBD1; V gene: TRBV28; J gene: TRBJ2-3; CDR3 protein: CASNPRTGSDTQYF; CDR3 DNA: TGTGCCAGCAATCCCCGGACAGGGTCAGATACGCAGTATTTT
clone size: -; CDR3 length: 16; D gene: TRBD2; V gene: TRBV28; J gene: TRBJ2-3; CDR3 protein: CASSSASRGGFDTQYF; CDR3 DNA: TGTGCCAGCAGTTCGGCCTCACGGGGGGGTTTTGATACGCAGTATTTT
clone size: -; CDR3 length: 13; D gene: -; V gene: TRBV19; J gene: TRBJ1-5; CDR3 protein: CASSMLGDQPQHF; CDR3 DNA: TGTGCCAGTAGTATGCTAGGGGATCAGCCCCAGCATTTT
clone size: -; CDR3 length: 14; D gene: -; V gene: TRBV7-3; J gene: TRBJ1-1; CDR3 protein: CASSPQGPSTEAFF; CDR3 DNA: TGTGCCAGCAGCCCGCAGGGGCCCAGCACTGAAGCTTTCTTT
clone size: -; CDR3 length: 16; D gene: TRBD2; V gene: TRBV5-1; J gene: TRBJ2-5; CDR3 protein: CASSLAPLAGSETQYF; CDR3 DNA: TGCGCCAGCAGCTTGGCCCCACTAGCGGGGTCAGAGACCCAGTACTTC
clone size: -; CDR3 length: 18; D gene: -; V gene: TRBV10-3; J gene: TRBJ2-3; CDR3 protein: CAISPGTTSPTSTDTQYF; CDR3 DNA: TGTGCCATCAGTCCGGGAACTACCTCCCCTACTAGCACAGATACGCAGTATTTT
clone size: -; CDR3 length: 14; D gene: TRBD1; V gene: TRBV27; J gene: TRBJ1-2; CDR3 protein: CASSELTGESGYTF; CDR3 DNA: TGTGCCAGCAGTGAACTGACAGGGGAGTCTGGCTACACCTTC
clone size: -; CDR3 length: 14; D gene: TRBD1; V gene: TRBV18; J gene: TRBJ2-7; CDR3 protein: CASSTTGVGYEQYF; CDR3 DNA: TGTGCCAGCTCAACGACAGGGGTTGGGTACGAGCAGTACTTC
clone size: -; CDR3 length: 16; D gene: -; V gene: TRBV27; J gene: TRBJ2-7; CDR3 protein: CASSLRTRGHSYEQYF; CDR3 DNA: TGTGCCAGCAGTCTGAGGACAAGGGGACATTCCTACGAGCAGTACTTC
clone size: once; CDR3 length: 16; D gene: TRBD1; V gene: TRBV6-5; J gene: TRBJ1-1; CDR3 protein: CASSYGPGQGGTEAFF; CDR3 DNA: TGTGCCAGCAGTTACGGCCCCGGACAGGGAGGCACTGAAGCTTTCTTT
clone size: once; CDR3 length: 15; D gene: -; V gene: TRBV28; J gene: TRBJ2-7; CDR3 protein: CASSLGGSGYYEQYF; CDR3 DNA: TGTGCCAGCAGTTTAGGAGGTAGTGGGTACTACGAGCAGTACTTC
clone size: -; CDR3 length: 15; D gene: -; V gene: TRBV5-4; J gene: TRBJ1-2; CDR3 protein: CASSFHRVEDYGYTF; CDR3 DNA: TGTGCCAGCAGCTTTCACCGGGTTGAGGACTATGGCTACACCTTC
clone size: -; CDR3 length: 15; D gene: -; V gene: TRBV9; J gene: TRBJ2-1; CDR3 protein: CASSLSRTPYNEQFF; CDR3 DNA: TGTGCCAGCAGCCTCTCAAGGACTCCCTACAATGAGCAGTTCTTC
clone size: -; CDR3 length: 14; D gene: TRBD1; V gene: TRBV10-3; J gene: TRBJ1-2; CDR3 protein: CAISRQGINYGYTF; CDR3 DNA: TGTGCCATCAGTAGACAGGGTATCAACTATGGCTACACCTTC
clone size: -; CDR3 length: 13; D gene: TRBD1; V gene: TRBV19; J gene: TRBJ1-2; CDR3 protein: CASSPDRVDGYTF; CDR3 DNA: TGTGCCAGTAGTCCGGACAGGGTCGACGGCTACACCTTC
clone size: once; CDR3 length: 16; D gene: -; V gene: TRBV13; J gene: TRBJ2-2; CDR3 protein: CASSNPRQANTGELFF; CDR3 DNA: TGTGCCAGCAGCAACCCCAGACAGGCCAACACCGGGGAGCTGTTTTTT